This paragraph covers one TCR beta chain sequence. This clone was found a few times. Its antigen has not been determined. There are no base qualities to consult, and no much larger clone falls within one base. This sample stems from a study of blood T cell repertoires in COVID-19 (TCRdb year 2020). At the level of the whole study: Samples covering the acute and convalescent phases of COVID-19 were provided by collaborators in the United States, Italy and Spain. HLA class I and class II types, where available, came from metadata supplied by the sample provider rather than from assay-based typing. A freely available public database, intended as a resource for researchers studying the immune response to SARS-CoV-2, is where the repertoires were released. The material from the prospective study consisted of cDNA or gDNA derived from T cells, B-cell-depleted T cells, or PBMCs. Nearly every sample came with metadata listing a de-identified subject ID, COVID-19 status, age in years and sex. Deeply sampled blood TCRbeta repertoires from subjects exposed to, actively infected with, or recovered from COVID-19 were included in the dataset. Samples came from the ongoing ImmuneRACE study (first 160 participants) plus 1,254 subjects from 6 global collaborators.

TCRbeta CDR3 regions were amplified from genomic DNA using the immunoSEQ Assay, a bias-controlled multiplex PCR. The paper's data handling went like this. Within the assay, amplification of reference gene primers was used to estimate how many nucleated cells each sample contained. To quantify the absolute abundance of each unique TCRbeta CDR3 rearrangement, sequence reads were collapsed and filtered. For each sample, productive Simpson clonality was calculated as the square root of Simpson's diversity index over productive rearrangements. TCRdb mirrors the immuneACCESS table, restricted to in-frame sequences. Some clones are absent from its copies; in checked studies, under half trace to an unresolved V gene, and the reason for the others is unknown. The V and J calls and clone size were taken over from that table, and D and trimming were inferred from the DNA. In this sample the table shows about 240,000 clones, about 87% of which occur a single time. The ten largest clones take up 2.5% to 3% of the sample.

In the prospective study, participants were roughly 18 to 100 years old, resided in 24 geographic areas of the United States, and were enrolled through a virtual design. In the prospective study, cohorts were assigned on the basis of participant-reported clinical history obtained from a screening survey and a study questionnaire. Each participant in the prospective study had whole blood, serum and a nasopharyngeal or oropharyngeal swab collected by mobile phlebotomists. Over an approximately 2-month period, participants in the prospective study had the option of providing additional blood draws and questionnaires. Before DNA extraction, blood samples from the prospective study were shipped at room temperature or frozen. The research as a whole found: How much clinical and demographic metadata was included differed by source and by participant, and the metadata was provided uncurated.

Trimming costs V 5 bases and J 2 bases, and their ends lie 12 bases apart. For CDR1 and CDR2, the germline V gene lists SNHLY and FYNNEI. From the cysteine up to the phenylalanine, the CDR3 has a length of 14 residues. Just the 42-base CDR3 DNA is kept, in frame starting at base 1. In this chain, TRBV2 is recombined with TRBJ1-1, with the D gene too uncertain to name. This TCR derives from a woman aged 25 to 39 with acute COVID-19. Specimen: PBMCs or T cells enriched from blood (not recorded which). This receptor carries the CDR3 CASSPGMLNTEAFF. The DNA sequence is TGTGCCAGCAGTCCCGGGATGTTAAACACTGAAGCTTTCTTT.